Below, 6 T cell receptor beta chains from the same sample are listed, as sequenced in a study of T cell changes during pregnancy in multiple sclerosis. Assay: immunoSEQ multiplex PCR; the TCRdb copy retains only in-frame clones and omits some. The sample has about 47,000 clones, 93% seen once; the top ten hold around 1.9%. The sample consisted of peripheral blood, taken in the second trimester of pregnancy. The receptors come from a female donor with multiple sclerosis, enrolled in a pregnancy study.

The chain is built from TRBV7-3 and TRBJ2-1; 10 bases are shared with TRBD2. This CDR3 spans 15 amino acids. V dropped 2 bases and J dropped 3; count of bases not matched to a gene: 1. Germline lookup yields CDR1 SGHTA and CDR2 FQGTGA. DNA of the CDR3: TGTGCCAGCAGCTTATTAGCGGGAGGCTACAATGAGCAGTTCTTC. Amino acid sequence: CASSLLAGGYNEQFF.

This chain joins TRBV11-3 and TRBJ2-7; 7 nucleotides agree with TRBD2. CDR3 length: 16 residues. Unmatched junction bases numbered 7, after V lost 0 bases and J lost 2 bases. CDR1 is SGHNT and CDR2 is YENEEA in the germline V gene. CDR3 nucleotide sequence: TGTGCCAGCAGCTTAGAATGGTCTAGCGGCGCCTACGAGCAGTACTTC. As protein: CASSLEWSSGAYEQYF.

The J gene is TRBJ1-1, the V gene TRBV27; D may be TRBD1 (5 bases). The CDR3 has 16 amino acids. CDR1 is MNHEY, CDR2 SMNVEV, per germline (reference sequence). Trimming cost V 5 bases and J 4 bases, with 20 bases left between them. As DNA, the CDR3 is TGTGCCAGCAGTCAATATTTGGGGGGGATGGGCACTGAAGCTTTCTTT. This translates into CASSQYLGGMGTEAFF.

J is TRBJ2-7 and V is TRBV13; D gene unclear. Per germline, CDR1 PRHDT and CDR2 FYEKMQ (reference sequence). The CDR3 covers 13 residues. V was trimmed by 5 bases and J by 3 bases, leaving 11 bases between them. CDR3 DNA sequence: TGTGCCAGCAGCCCTACCCAATACTACGAGCAGTACTTC. Protein: CASSPTQYYEQYF.

The chain is built from TRBV5-5 and TRBJ2-7; 7 bases agree with TRBD1. With V trimmed by 2 bases and J by 6 bases, 11 bases remained unmatched. The CDR3 is 15 residues long. Germline CDR1 SGHKS, CDR2 YYEKEE (reference sequence). CDR3 in amino acids: CASSFYRTGTSEQYF. As DNA, the CDR3 is TGTGCCAGCAGCTTTTATAGGACAGGCACCTCCGAGCAGTACTTC.

V and J are TRBV7-8 and TRBJ1-2; a possible D gene is TRBD1 (5 bases). Germline CDR1 SGHVS, CDR2 FQNEAQ. The CDR3 spans 14 residues. Trimming cost V 1 base and J 6 bases, with 12 bases left between them. CDR3: CASSLDGRVNGYTF. The CDR3 nucleotides read TGTGCCAGCAGCTTAGACGGCAGGGTAAATGGCTACACCTTC.